The clone carrying this TCR beta chain was detected a few times. This specimen comes from a study of memory CD4+ T cells and cytomegalovirus serostatus. Study details: Donors were healthy Belgian adults, under ten CMV seropositive and 24 seronegative.

The germline CDR1 and CDR2 sequences are GTSNPN and SVGIG (reference sequence). This CDR3 spans 12 amino acids. The sort gate was single viable CD3+CD4+CD8-CD45RO+ cells for memory CD4+ T cells. Sequencing used immunoSEQ multiplex PCR; TCRdb keeps in-frame clones, though not all of them. Counted here are 64,000 or so clones, 75% to 80% occurring once; the ten biggest clones make up 0.88%. V is TRBV30 and J is TRBJ1-1; D uncertain. This clonotype was obtained from an adult in good health and CMV-seronegative. Sequencing used memory CD4+ T cells from blood. Here the CDR3 reads CATGRRNTEAFF. The CDR3 bases are TGTGCGACGGGCAGGAGGAACACTGAAGCTTTCTTT.